Below, 28 T cell receptor beta chains from the same sample are listed, as sequenced in a study of blood T cell repertoires in COVID-19. The data were produced by immunoSEQ multiplex PCR, yet TCRdb's version contains in-frame clones alone and is incomplete. Of 150,000 to 200,000 clones detected, 82% appear once; the ten largest clones hold approximately 7.8%. The material sequenced was peripheral blood. These receptors all come from a woman in her fifties or sixties with COVID-19, enrolled during active disease.

The CDR3 DNA sequence: TGTGCCACTGGGAGCTACGAGCAGTACGTC. Translation: CATGSYEQYV. The J gene is TRBJ2-7, the V gene TRBV2, with D maybe TRBD2 (5 bases). The CDR3 contains 10 residues. CDR1 is SNHLY and CDR2 is FYNNEI in the germline V gene. Trimming shortened V by 10 bases and J by 3 bases, and 7 bases separated the two germline ends.

This chain joins TRBV27 and TRBJ2-1, with D possibly TRBD1 on 6 matching bases. V dropped 7 bases and J dropped 3 bases, with 19 bases sitting between them. CDR1 and CDR2 (germline): MNHEY, SMNVEV (reference sequence). The CDR3 runs 16 residues. The DNA of the CDR3 is TGTGCCAGCAACGCCCTCAGACAGGACGGCTACAATGAGCAGTTCTTC. Protein product: CASNALRQDGYNEQFF.

The V call is TRBV2, the J call TRBJ2-5; possibly TRBD1 for D (6 bases). The CDR3 loop spans 14 amino acids. The V end lost 4 bases, the J end lost 5 bases, and 14 bases lay between the germline ends. Germline lookup yields CDR1 SNHLY and CDR2 FYNNEI. The CDR3 here is CASSVSRGHETQYF. In DNA, the CDR3 is TGTGCCAGCAGTGTTTCCAGGGGCCATGAGACCCAGTACTTC. Full variable domain (rest looked up from reference TRBV2 and TRBJ2-5): EPEVTQTPSHQVTQMGQEVILRCVPISNHLYFYWYRQILGQKVEFLVSFYNNEISEKSEIFDDQFSVERPDGSNFTLKIRSTKLEDSAMYFCASSVSRGHETQYFGPGTRLLVL.

V usage is TRBV7-9 and J usage is TRBJ1-4, with TRBD1 matching 7 bases. V was clipped by 4 bases and J by 7 bases; unmatched bases: 9. Germline V gene data show CDR1 as SEHNR and CDR2 as FQNEAQ (reference sequence). This CDR3 is 15 amino acids long. The CDR3 bases are TGTGCCAGCAGCTCATTGACAGGGAAGGTTGAAAAACTGTTTTTT. Residues: CASSSLTGKVEKLFF. Full variable domain (outside the CDR3, taken from reference TRBV7-9 and TRBJ1-4): DTGVSQNPRHKITKRGQNVTFRCDPISEHNRLYWYRQTLGQGPEFLTYFQNEAQLEKSRLLSDRFSAERPKGSFSTLEIQRTEQGDSAMYLCASSSLTGKVEKLFFGSGTQLSVL.

Comment on this clone: The sample contains more than one DNA sequence encoding this CDR3. This chain uses TRBV29-1 with TRBJ2-6; 7 positions agree with TRBD2. V lost 6 bases, J lost 0 bases, and 2 bases stayed unmatched. Germline V gene lookup returns CDR1 SQVTM and CDR2 ANQGSEA. This CDR3 is 14 amino acids long. In nucleotides, the CDR3 is TGCAGCGTGGGAGGGTCCTCTGGGGCCAACGTCCTGACTTTC. This codes for CSVGGSSGANVLTF.

This chain links TRBV28 with TRBJ1-5, with D uncertain. Trimming stripped 3 bases from V and 4 bases from J, with 13 bases between. The CDR3 totals 15 residues. Germline V gives CDR1 MDHEN, CDR2 SYDVKM. The CDR3 protein is CASSFEGGDNQPQHF. The DNA of the CDR3 is TGTGCCAGCAGTTTTGAGGGCGGTGATAATCAGCCCCAGCATTTT.

This clone was picked up a small number of times. The rearrangement uses TRBV6-6 and TRBJ2-3; TRBD1 might be the D (6 bases). The CDR3 extends over 16 amino acids. Between the trimmed V and J ends, which lost 4 bases and 2 bases, there was a span of 16 bases. CDR1 MNHNY and CDR2 SVGAGI come from the germline V gene (reference sequence). In nucleotides, the CDR3 is TGTGCCAGCAGTTCTCTCGGACAGAGCCCCACAGATACGCAGTATTTT. It specifies CASSSLGQSPTDTQYF.

V gene TRBV9 combines with J gene TRBJ2-1, with 8 bases aligning to TRBD2. Per germline, CDR1 SGDLS and CDR2 YYNGEE. J was trimmed by 8 bases and V by 0 bases; bases with no gene match: 10. The CDR3 is made up of 16 amino acids. CDR3 sequence (DNA): TGTGCCAGCAGCGTAGCGGACGGGAGGGCCTTAGATGAGCAGTTCTTC. It yields the protein CASSVADGRALDEQFF. The whole variable domain, remainder taken from reference TRBV9 and TRBJ2-1, is DSGVTQTPKHLITATGQRVTLRCSPRSGDLSVYWYQQSLDQGLQFLIQYYNGEERAKGNILERFSAQQFPDLHSELNLSSLELGDSALYFCASSVADGRALDEQFFGPGTRLTVL.

This clone appeared many times. V is TRBV7-2 and J is TRBJ1-4; 8 nucleotides agree with TRBD1. This CDR3 is 15 amino acids long. CDR1 and CDR2 (germline): SGHTA, FQGNSA. V dropped 1 base and J dropped 5; count of bases not matched to a gene: 3. CDR3 DNA sequence: TGTGCCAGCAGCTTAGGGGGACAGGCGAATGAAAAACTGTTTTTT. It codes for CASSLGGQANEKLFF.

V usage is TRBV25-1 and J usage is TRBJ1-1; D is perhaps TRBD1 (5 bases). V was clipped by 5 bases and J by 3 bases, with 10 bases between them. Germline lookup yields CDR1 MGHDK and CDR2 SYGVNS. This CDR3 is built from 13 residues. In DNA form, the CDR3 reads TGTGCCAGCAGTCCGGCGGGGGACACTGAAGCTTTCTTT. Amino acids: CASSPAGDTEAFF.

This clone was seen more than once but under ten times. The chain combines TRBV6-6 with TRBJ1-1, with D hard to call. CDR3 length: 18 amino acids. Trimming left V 5 bases short and J 5 bases short, with 27 bases between. The germline gives CDR1 MNHNY, CDR2 SVGAGI (reference sequence). The CDR3 spells CASSLELPRPFRGTEAFF. The CDR3 coding sequence is TGTGCCAGCAGTCTCGAGCTCCCGCGGCCCTTCCGGGGAACTGAAGCTTTCTTT.

The CDR3 nucleotides are TGTGCCAGCAGTGAAAGGGGACTAGCAATCGATACGCAGTATTTT. Its translation is CASSERGLAIDTQYF. The chain uses TRBV2 and TRBJ2-3, with 9 bases identical to TRBD2. This CDR3 spans 15 amino acids. Trimming cost V 2 bases and J 6 bases; bases outside gene matches: 6. CDR1 SNHLY and CDR2 FYNNEI come from the germline V gene.

The rearrangement joins TRBV12-3 or TRBV12-4 to TRBJ2-1; D not certain. V was clipped by 4 bases and J by 8 bases, with 12 bases between them. The CDR3 contains 13 residues. DNA for the CDR3: TGTGCCAGCAGTTCGTCTCTGGGCGATGAGCAGTTCTTC. Its protein is CASSSSLGDEQFF.

At least ten counts were recorded for this clone. V usage is TRBV15 and J usage is TRBJ2-2; TRBD1 is a possible D gene (5 bases). Trimming left V 0 bases short and J 2 bases short, with 7 bases between. CDR3 size: 15 residues. Germline V lookup: CDR1 LNHNV, CDR2 YYDKDF (reference sequence). In DNA form, the CDR3 reads TGTGCCACCAGCAGAGAACGGACAAACACCGGGGAGCTGTTTTTT. Translating gives CATSRERTNTGELFF.

This chain joins TRBV6-2 or TRBV6-3 and TRBJ2-2, with 7 bases that match TRBD2. CDR3 size: 17 residues. CDR1 is MNHEY, CDR2 SVGEGT, per germline. V lost 0 bases and J lost 1; bases outside the gene matches: 5. The CDR3 region is CASSYSGLAENTGELFF. In nucleotides, the CDR3 is TGTGCCAGCAGTTACTCGGGCCTAGCGGAGAACACCGGGGAGCTGTTTTTT.

This clone has just a few counts. This chain links TRBV10-2 with TRBJ2-5; TRBD2 matches 12 bases. The CDR3 has 15 amino acids. V shed 3 bases and J 2 bases; nucleotides not matched to a gene: 1. Germline CDR1 and CDR2: WSHSY and SAAADI. The CDR3 here is CASSELAGGQETQYF. CDR3 sequence (DNA): TGCGCCAGCAGTGAACTAGCGGGGGGTCAAGAGACCCAGTACTTC.

The table lists this clone with many counts. V is TRBV30 and J is TRBJ1-2; 8 bases align to TRBD1. This CDR3 region has 12 residues. CDR1 and CDR2 from the germline V gene are GTSNPN and SVGIG (reference sequence). V was clipped by 1 base and J by 6 bases; unmatched bases: 1. The CDR3: CAWSGTGHGYTF. The CDR3 coding sequence is TGTGCCTGGAGTGGGACAGGGCATGGCTACACCTTC.

The genes are TRBV9 and TRBJ1-4; D ambiguous. Germline V gene data show CDR1 as SGDLS and CDR2 as YYNGEE. V lost 0 bases and J 4 bases, leaving 7 bases between the germline ends. The CDR3 loop spans 14 amino acids. The CDR3 here is CASSVGHVNEKLFF. CDR3 sequence (DNA): TGTGCCAGCAGCGTAGGACATGTTAATGAAAAACTGTTTTTT.

This clone appeared once. The chain has TRBV28 and TRBJ2-7; D is unresolved. Germline values: CDR1 MDHEN, CDR2 SYDVKM. The V end was cut by 3 bases, the J end by 7 bases, with 22 bases between. The CDR3 sequence is 16 residues long. The CDR3 nucleotides are TGTGCCAGCAGTTTGAGATCCGGGTCTCCGCGGCGGGAGCAGTACGTC. It is translated as CASSLRSGSPRREQYV.

This clone occurred once. This may stem from a read error, because a much larger clone lies one nucleotide away. The V call is TRBV7-9, the J call TRBJ1-1; 8 bases are shared with TRBD1. The trim removed 5 bases at V and 0 bases at J, leaving 2 bases unmatched. Germline V gives CDR1 SEHNR, CDR2 FQNEAQ (reference sequence). The CDR3 is made up of 14 amino acids. The CDR3 DNA reads TGTGCCAGCAGCCCGGGACAGGTGAACACTGAAGCTTTCTTT. As protein: CASSPGQVNTEAFF.

This clone was detected once. The chain combines TRBV23-1 with TRBJ2-3, with unresolved D. TRBV23-1 is marked as an open reading frame, function uncertain. The CDR3 has 16 residues. V dropped 0 bases and J dropped 2 bases, with 12 bases sitting between them. Written as DNA, the CDR3 is TGCGCCAGCAGTCAATCAACCCAGCGAAACACAGATACGCAGTATTTT. Its translation: CASSQSTQRNTDTQYF.

The rearrangement uses TRBV28 and TRBJ2-3; TRBD2 matches at 12 bases. Losses at the gene ends were 8 bases for V and 4 bases for J; bases not matched to a gene: 4. The CDR3 spans 14 residues. Germline CDR1 reads MDHEN; CDR2 reads SYDVKM. The CDR3 loop reads CASVLAGGADTQYF. The CDR3 DNA sequence: TGTGCCAGCGTTCTAGCGGGAGGGGCAGATACGCAGTATTTT.

This clone was seen only a few times. V is TRBV11-2 and J is TRBJ1-4; D is unclear. V dropped 1 base and J dropped 0 bases, with 9 bases sitting between them. CDR1 and CDR2 from the germline V gene are SGHAT and FQNNGV. This CDR3 is 16 amino acids long. The CDR3 spells CASSLVSGSTNEKLFF. The DNA of the CDR3 is TGTGCCAGCAGCTTAGTTAGCGGTTCAACTAATGAAAAACTGTTTTTT.

This clone was recorded a few times. CDR3 coding DNA: TGTGCCAGCAGCCCCGGACTAGCGGGACCGCAAGAGACCCAGTACTTC. This gives the protein CASSPGLAGPQETQYF. This sequence joins TRBV7-3 and TRBJ2-5, with TRBD2 identical over 12 bases. With 5 bases clipped from V and 2 bases from J, the junction kept 6 bases outside the gene matches. Germline V gene data show CDR1 as SGHTA and CDR2 as FQGTGA. The CDR3 extends over 16 amino acids.

The chain uses TRBV7-6 and TRBJ1-3, with D tentatively TRBD1 (5 bases). CDR3 length: 16 amino acids. Trimming left V 2 bases short and J 0 bases short, with 11 bases between. Germline values: CDR1 SGHVS, CDR2 FNYEAQ. The CDR3 here is CASSLTDSYSGNTIYF. DNA for the CDR3: TGTGCCAGCAGCTTAACAGACAGTTACTCTGGAAACACCATATATTTT.

The sample holds one count of this clone. CDR3 sequence reads: CASSLHPRDSKGTGNEKLFF. DNA for the CDR3: TGTGCCAGCAGCTTACACCCTCGGGACAGCAAGGGGACGGGTAATGAAAAACTGTTTTTT. V gene TRBV7-8 combines with J gene TRBJ1-4; 7 bases map to TRBD1. The CDR3 sequence is 20 residues long. After removal of 2 bases from V and 4 bases from J, the junction contained 19 bases not matched to a gene. From germline, CDR1 is SGHVS and CDR2 FQNEAQ.

This clone was detected only a few times. V is TRBV15 and J is TRBJ2-3, with 10 positions matching TRBD2. The CDR3 extends over 18 amino acids. The ends lost 3 bases at V and 1 base at J; junction bases unmatched: 10. Germline values: CDR1 LNHNV, CDR2 YYDKDF (reference sequence). The DNA of the CDR3 is TGTGCCACCAGCAGCGCTAGCGGGGGTTCGAGCGGCACAGATACGCAGTATTTT. As protein: CATSSASGGSSGTDTQYF.

This sequence joins TRBV5-1 and TRBJ1-6, with D tentatively TRBD1 (5 bases). V lost 5 bases and J 7 bases, leaving 16 bases between the germline ends. Germline lookup yields CDR1 SGHRS and CDR2 YFSETQ. The CDR3 runs 15 residues. CDR3 DNA: TGCGCCAGCAGTTTAATCAGGGATGGCAATTCACCCCTCCACTTT. This sequence encodes CASSLIRDGNSPLHF.